These 6 T cell receptor beta chains came from one sample sequenced in a study of T cell responses to AZD1222 COVID-19 vaccine. Only in-frame clones appear in the TCRdb table, and some are missing; sequencing was by immunoSEQ multiplex PCR. The repertoire holds roughly 150,000 clones, with 80% to 95% as singletons. Sequenced here: peripheral blood, sampled on day 0 of AZD1222 vaccination. The receptors here all came from an adult in good health.

The chain has TRBV5-6 and TRBJ1-2, with unresolved D. V lost 3 bases and J 0 bases, leaving 12 bases between the germline ends. The V gene's germline CDR1 is SGHDT and CDR2 YYEEEE. The CDR3 loop spans 15 amino acids. CDR3 amino acids: CASSYKDGTNYGYTF. DNA for the CDR3: TGTGCCAGCAGCTATAAGGACGGCACTAACTATGGCTACACCTTC.

This chain uses TRBV6-5 with TRBJ1-2; 9 bases are a match to TRBD1. Germline CDR1 MNHEY, CDR2 SVGAGI. The CDR3 spans 15 residues. J lost 3 bases, V lost 8 bases, and 10 bases had no gene match. CDR3 nucleotide sequence: TGTGCCAGCCCTAGGGGGACAGGGTATGACTATGGCTACACCTTC. This gives the protein CASPRGTGYDYGYTF.

The chain employs TRBV5-4 and TRBJ1-1; 7 nucleotides align to TRBD1. The CDR3 covers 15 residues. CDR1 is SGHNT, CDR2 YYREEE, per germline (reference sequence). V shed 4 bases, J shed 0 bases, and the junction held 6 bases outside the gene matches. The chain's CDR3 is CASSPQGWVNTEAFF. DNA of the CDR3: TGTGCCAGCAGCCCACAGGGGTGGGTGAACACTGAAGCTTTCTTT.

This chain uses TRBV6-6 with TRBJ1-2, with TRBD1 as a possible D gene (6 bases). Germline V lookup: CDR1 MNHNY, CDR2 SVGAGI (reference sequence). Trimming took off 7 bases at V and 7 bases at J, with 19 bases between the two ends. The CDR3 has 14 residues. This CDR3 reads CASTLPGTSRGYTF. For the CDR3, the DNA is TGTGCCAGCACCCTCCCCGGGACAAGTCGTGGCTACACCTTC.

The rearrangement joins TRBV10-1 to TRBJ2-7, with TRBD2 as a possible D gene (6 bases). Germline V lookup: CDR1 WNHNN, CDR2 SYGVQD (reference sequence). The CDR3 is 15 residues long. V shed 5 bases and J shed 6 bases, with 20 bases lying between them. The CDR3 is CASSSGGAGVSEQYF. CDR3 bases: TGCGCCAGCAGTTCCGGGGGTGCTGGGGTCTCCGAGCAGTACTTC.

This chain links TRBV5-1 with TRBJ1-6; D possibly corresponds to TRBD1 (6 bases). CDR1 SGHRS and CDR2 YFSETQ come from the germline V gene. Deletions cut 1 base from V and 8 bases from J, with 10 bases between. The CDR3 loop spans 14 amino acids. The CDR3 DNA is TGCGCCAGCAGCTTGCAGGGGATGGATTCACCCCTCCACTTT. It yields the protein CASSLQGMDSPLHF. Full variable domain (outside the CDR3, taken from reference TRBV5-1 and TRBJ1-6): KAGVTQTPRYLIKTRGQQVTLSCSPISGHRSVSWYQQTPGQGLQFLFEYFSETQRNKGNFPGRFSGRQFSNSRSEMNVSTLELGDSALYLCASSLQGMDSPLHFGNGTRLTVT.